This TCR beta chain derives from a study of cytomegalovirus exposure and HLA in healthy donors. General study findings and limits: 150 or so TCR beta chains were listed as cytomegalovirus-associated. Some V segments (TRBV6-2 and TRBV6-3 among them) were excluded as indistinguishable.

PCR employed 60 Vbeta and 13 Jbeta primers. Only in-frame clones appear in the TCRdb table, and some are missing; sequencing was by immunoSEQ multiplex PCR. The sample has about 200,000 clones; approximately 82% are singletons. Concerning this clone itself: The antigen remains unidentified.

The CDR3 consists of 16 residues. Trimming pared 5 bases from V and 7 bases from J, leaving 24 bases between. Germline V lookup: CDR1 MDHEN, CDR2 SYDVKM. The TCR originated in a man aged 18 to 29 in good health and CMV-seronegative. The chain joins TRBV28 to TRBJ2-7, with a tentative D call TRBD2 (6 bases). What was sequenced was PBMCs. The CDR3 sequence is CASSRGAKEGSGEQYF. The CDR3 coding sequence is TGTGCCAGCAGTAGAGGGGCCAAGGAGGGAAGTGGAGAGCAGTACTTC. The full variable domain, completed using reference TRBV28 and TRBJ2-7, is DVKVTQSSRYLVKRTGEKVFLECVQDMDHENMFWYRQDPGLGLRLIYFSYDVKMKEKGDIPEGYSVSREKKERFSLILESASTNQTSMYLCASSRGAKEGSGEQYFGPGTRLTVT.